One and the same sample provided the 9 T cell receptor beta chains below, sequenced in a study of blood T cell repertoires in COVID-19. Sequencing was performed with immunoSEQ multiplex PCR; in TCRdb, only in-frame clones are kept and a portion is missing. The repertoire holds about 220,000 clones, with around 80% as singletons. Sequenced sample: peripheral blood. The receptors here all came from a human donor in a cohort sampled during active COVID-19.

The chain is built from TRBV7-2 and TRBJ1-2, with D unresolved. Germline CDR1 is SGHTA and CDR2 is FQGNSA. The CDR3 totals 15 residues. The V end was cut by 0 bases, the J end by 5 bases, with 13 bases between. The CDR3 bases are TGTGCCAGCAGCTTAGCCGGCCCCGGGTCTTATGGCTACACCTTC. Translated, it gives CASSLAGPGSYGYTF.

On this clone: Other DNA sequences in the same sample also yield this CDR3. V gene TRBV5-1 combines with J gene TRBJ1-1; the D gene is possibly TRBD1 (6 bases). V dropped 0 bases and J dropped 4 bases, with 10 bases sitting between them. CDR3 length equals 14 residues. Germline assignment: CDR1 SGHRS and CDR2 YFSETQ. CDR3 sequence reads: CASSLGQGSTEAFF. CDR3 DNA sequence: TGCGCCAGCAGCTTGGGGCAGGGGAGCACTGAAGCTTTCTTT. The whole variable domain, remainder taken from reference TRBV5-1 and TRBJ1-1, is KAGVTQTPRYLIKTRGQQVTLSCSPISGHRSVSWYQQTPGQGLQFLFEYFSETQRNKGNFPGRFSGRQFSNSRSEMNVSTLELGDSALYLCASSLGQGSTEAFFGQGTRLTVV.

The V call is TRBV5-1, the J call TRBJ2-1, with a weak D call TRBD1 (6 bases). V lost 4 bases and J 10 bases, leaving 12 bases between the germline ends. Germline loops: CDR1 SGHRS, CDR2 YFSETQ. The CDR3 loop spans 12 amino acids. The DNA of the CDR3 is TGCGCCAGCAGCCCAGGGGCGGTGGAGCAGTTCTTC. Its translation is CASSPGAVEQFF.

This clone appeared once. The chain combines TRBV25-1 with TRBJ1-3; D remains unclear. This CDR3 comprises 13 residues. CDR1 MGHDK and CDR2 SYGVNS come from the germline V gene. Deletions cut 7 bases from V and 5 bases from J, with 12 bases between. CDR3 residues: CASTPSGRNTIYF. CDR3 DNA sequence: TGTGCCAGCACTCCCAGCGGACGAAACACCATATATTTT.

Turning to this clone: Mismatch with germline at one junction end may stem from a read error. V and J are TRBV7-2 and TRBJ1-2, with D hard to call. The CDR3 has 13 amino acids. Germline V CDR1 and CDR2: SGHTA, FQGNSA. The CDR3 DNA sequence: TGTGCCAGCAGATTAGACACACACTATGGCTACACCTTC. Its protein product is CASRLDTHYGYTF.

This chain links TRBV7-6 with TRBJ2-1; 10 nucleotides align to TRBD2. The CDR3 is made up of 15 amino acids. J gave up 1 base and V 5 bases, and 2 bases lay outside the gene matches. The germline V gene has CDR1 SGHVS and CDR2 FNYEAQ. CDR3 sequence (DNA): TGTGCCAGCAGCCAGGGACTAGCGTCCTACAATGAGCAGTTCTTC. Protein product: CASSQGLASYNEQFF.

The CDR3 coding sequence is TGTGCCAGCAGCCAAGGAGGAGAGGGGGGGACCCAAGAGACCCAGTACTTC. Encoded protein: CASSQGGEGGTQETQYF. The genes are TRBV3-1 (or the pseudogene TRBV3-2) and TRBJ2-5, with TRBD2 as a possible D gene (7 bases). V was shortened by 1 base and J by 1 base, with 16 bases between the two germline ends. CDR3 length equals 17 residues. Germline assignment: CDR1 LGHDT and CDR2 YNNKEL (reference sequence).

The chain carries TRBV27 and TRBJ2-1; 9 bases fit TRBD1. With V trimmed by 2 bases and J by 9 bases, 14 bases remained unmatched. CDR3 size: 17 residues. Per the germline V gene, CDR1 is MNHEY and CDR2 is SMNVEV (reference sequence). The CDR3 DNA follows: TGTGCCAGCAGTTTAGGCTCCGGACAGGGGCACACAGGTGAGCAGTTCTTC. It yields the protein CASSLGSGQGHTGEQFF.

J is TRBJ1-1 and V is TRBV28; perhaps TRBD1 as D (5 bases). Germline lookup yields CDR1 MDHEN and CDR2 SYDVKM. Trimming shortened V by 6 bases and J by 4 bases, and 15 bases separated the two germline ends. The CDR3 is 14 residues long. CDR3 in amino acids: CASRRGGGSTEAFF. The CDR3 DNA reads TGTGCCAGCAGGCGCGGGGGAGGGAGCACTGAAGCTTTCTTT.